This TCR beta chain was captured in a study of blood T cell repertoires in COVID-19. Study information: The cDNA or gDNA used as material had been derived from T cells, B-cell-depleted T cells, or PBMCs.

In the study's own analysis: Nucleated cell counts were estimated from reference gene primer amplification. Produced via immunoSEQ multiplex PCR; TCRdb's table is partial and in-frame only. That table is the source of V, J and clone size, and D and trimming were worked out from the DNA. In the table there are approximately 54,000 clones, more than 80% of which are singletons. The material sequenced was peripheral blood. The origin of this receptor is a woman aged 55-75 years with acute or convalescent COVID-19.

The CDR3 loop reads CASSFTGSTGELFF. The CDR3 nucleotides are TGTGCCAGCAGCTTCACAGGGTCAACCGGGGAGCTGTTTTTT. The chain combines TRBV7-3 with TRBJ2-2; tentatively, D is TRBD1 (6 bases). CDR3 length equals 14 residues. The germline V gene encodes CDR1 SGHTA and CDR2 FQGTGA. Trimming removed 3 bases from V and 5 bases from J, with 10 bases in between.